The 15 T cell receptor beta chains below come from one sample, sequenced in a study of blood T cell repertoires in COVID-19. The repertoire was sequenced with immunoSEQ multiplex PCR; TCRdb's copy has only in-frame clones and lacks some. The sample holds 100,000 or so clones, 81% seen once. Source material: peripheral blood. The receptors were sampled from a man in his sixties with acute or convalescent COVID-19.

The gene calls are TRBV6-5 and TRBJ1-1; D is perhaps TRBD1 (5 bases). Germline lookup yields CDR1 MNHEY and CDR2 SVGAGI. The CDR3 contains 13 residues. Trimming removed 8 bases at V and 1 base at J, with 11 bases between. In DNA form, the CDR3 reads TGTGCCAGCCGCCGGGACTGGAACACTGAAGCTTTCTTT. Its protein is CASRRDWNTEAFF.

The rearrangement links TRBV19 to TRBJ2-1; TRBD2 agrees at 7 bases. Losses at the gene ends were 2 bases for V and 4 bases for J; bases not matched to a gene: 8. The CDR3 consists of 16 residues. The V gene's germline CDR1 is LNHDA and CDR2 SQIVND (reference sequence). For the CDR3, the DNA is TGTGCCAGTAGTATAAGTGGGAGGGCCGGGTACAATGAGCAGTTCTTC. Residues: CASSISGRAGYNEQFF.

The chain uses TRBV7-9 and TRBJ2-5, with TRBD1 as a possible D gene (6 bases). Deletions cut 3 bases from V and 5 bases from J, with 16 bases between. The CDR3 has 15 residues. Germline CDR1 and CDR2: SEHNR and FQNEAQ (reference sequence). The CDR3 DNA follows: TGTGCCAGCAGCTTGAACAGGGCGCCCTCGGAGACCCAGTACTTC. Amino acids: CASSLNRAPSETQYF.

The J gene is TRBJ2-1, the V gene TRBV14, with D tentatively TRBD2 (5 bases). The CDR3 runs to 12 residues. The germline V and J ends were trimmed by 6 bases and 8 bases, with 11 bases remaining between them. The V gene's germline CDR1 is SGHDN and CDR2 FVKESK. CDR3 amino acids: CASRRGLDEQFF. The CDR3 nucleotides are TGTGCCAGCAGGCGCGGGTTGGATGAGCAGTTCTTC. The complete variable domain, with remaining parts taken from reference TRBV14 and TRBJ2-1, reads EAGVTQFPSHSVIEKGQTVTLRCDPISGHDNLYWYRRVMGKEIKFLLHFVKESKQDESGMPNNRFLAERTGGTYSTLKVQPAELEDSGVYFCASRRGLDEQFFGPGTRLTVL.

This clone was observed a few times. V and J are TRBV2 and TRBJ1-5, with 9 bases fitting TRBD1. The CDR3 spans 13 residues. V was clipped by 9 bases and J by 5 bases; unmatched bases: 5. In germline, CDR1 is SNHLY, CDR2 FYNNEI. CDR3 DNA: TGTGCCAGTCGGAGGACAGGGGATCAGCCCCAGCATTTT. Translation gives CASRRTGDQPQHF.

The table lists this clone with a count of one. The chain joins TRBV7-3 to TRBJ2-2; D not resolved. Germline assignment: CDR1 SGHTA and CDR2 FQGTGA. The length of the CDR3 is 12 residues. The ends were cut back, 4 bases at V and 7 bases at J, with 7 bases in the middle. CDR3 amino acids: CASSYFGGELFF. DNA of the CDR3: TGTGCCAGCAGCTACTTTGGCGGGGAGCTGTTTTTT. Supplemented by reference TRBV7-3 and TRBJ2-2, the full variable domain reads GAGVSQTPSNKVTEKGKYVELRCDPISGHTALYWYRQSLGQGPEFLIYFQGTGAADDSGLPNDRFFAVRPEGSVSTLKIQRTERGDSAVYLCASSYFGGELFFGEGSRLTVL.

The V call is TRBV15, the J call TRBJ2-2; D possibly corresponds to TRBD1 (6 bases). V gave up 4 bases and J gave up 6 bases, with 18 bases separating them. Germline V gene lookup returns CDR1 LNHNV and CDR2 YYDKDF (reference sequence). This CDR3 spans 16 amino acids. The CDR3 protein is CATSIDYRVRSGELFF. The CDR3 nucleotides read TGTGCCACCAGCATTGACTACAGGGTCCGGTCCGGGGAGCTGTTTTTT.

The gene calls are TRBV18 and TRBJ2-1; D is possibly TRBD2 (6 bases). Germline loops: CDR1 KGHSH, CDR2 LQKENI. V shed 3 bases and J shed 7 bases, with 7 bases lying between them. The CDR3 loop spans 12 amino acids. The CDR3 DNA sequence: TGTGCCAGCTCACCGGCGGGGAATGAGCAGTTCTTC. It is translated as CASSPAGNEQFF.

The rearrangement uses TRBV6-5 and TRBJ2-7; 7 bases align to TRBD2. The CDR3 sequence is 15 residues long. The V segment lost 0 bases and the J segment 4 bases; nucleotides outside the gene matches: 6. The germline CDR1 and CDR2 sequences are MNHEY and SVGAGI. As DNA, the CDR3 is TGTGCCAGCAGTTACTCGATGGAGGGAGGGTACGAGCAGTACTTC. Translated: CASSYSMEGGYEQYF.

The count of this clone is one. The rearrangement joins TRBV4-1 to TRBJ1-4; the D is unclear. Germline CDR1 and CDR2: MGHRA and YSYEKL. The CDR3 totals 12 residues. V was trimmed by 1 base and J by 8 bases, leaving 5 bases between them. The CDR3 spells CASSQGQEKLFF. In nucleotides, the CDR3 is TGCGCCAGCAGCCAAGGCCAGGAAAAACTGTTTTTT.

The gene calls are TRBV27 and TRBJ2-1, with 15 bases aligning to TRBD2. V trimming: 5 bases; J trimming: 8 bases; junction bases outside the gene matches: 10. The CDR3 runs to 17 residues. From germline, CDR1 is MNHEY and CDR2 SMNVEV (reference sequence). The CDR3 spells CASSPGLAGGPVDEQFF. In DNA form, the CDR3 reads TGTGCCAGCAGTCCCGGACTAGCGGGAGGGCCCGTGGATGAGCAGTTCTTC.

The genes are TRBV2 and TRBJ1-5; 8 bases align to TRBD1. Trimming removed 0 bases from V and 6 bases from J; junction bases left unmatched: 4. The CDR3 sequence is 15 residues long. Germline V CDR1 and CDR2: SNHLY, FYNNEI. CDR3 sequence: CASSEAATGVQPQHF. The CDR3 DNA sequence: TGTGCCAGCAGTGAAGCTGCGACAGGGGTTCAGCCCCAGCATTTT.

The rearrangement joins TRBV20-1 to TRBJ2-5; 7 nucleotides align to TRBD2. CDR1 is DFQATT, CDR2 SNEGSKA, per germline (reference sequence). V gave up 3 bases and J gave up 7 bases; unmatched junction bases: 11. There are 14 residues in the CDR3. The CDR3 bases are TGCAGTGCTAGTCCGGTGGGAGGGAGCGGGACCCAGTACTTC. It is translated as CSASPVGGSGTQYF.

The chain recombines TRBV18 with TRBJ2-2; D gene uncertain. Germline values: CDR1 KGHSH, CDR2 LQKENI. Trimming removed 1 base at V and 1 base at J, with 10 bases between. This CDR3 has 16 residues. The CDR3 DNA reads TGTGCCAGCTCACCACAACAGCCCCAGAACACCGGGGAGCTGTTTTTT. Residues: CASSPQQPQNTGELFF.

This chain uses TRBV27 with TRBJ1-6; 12 bases are shared with TRBD1. Trimming took 3 bases from V and 7 from J; bases not matched to a gene: 4. The CDR3 is 16 amino acids. Germline V CDR1 and CDR2: MNHEY, SMNVEV (reference sequence). DNA for the CDR3: TGTGCCAGCAGTTTCGGGACAGGGGGCGCAAATTCACCCCTCCACTTT. This translates into CASSFGTGGANSPLHF.